This T cell receptor (beta chain) was profiled in a study of cytomegalovirus exposure and HLA in healthy donors (dated by TCRdb to about 2017). Notes on the research overall: An earlier analysis of more than 550 of the donors reported 276 Gb of sequence data and 117 million unique TCR beta sequences obtained from about 180 million T cells. In an earlier analysis of about 590 of the donors, high-throughput TCR beta sequencing was used to judge whether each TCR beta V gene segment behaved as functional or pseudogenic. Several DR-DQ haplotypes were treated as single units for association and clustering because of strong linkage in the cohort. The number of typed donors differed by locus: about 620-640 for A, B, C, DRB1 and DQB1; 500 to 550 for DQA1; 606 for DPA1; and 400 to 480 for DPB1. Among 398 genotyped donors of the cohort, an average of around 220,000 unique TCR beta nucleotide sequences was sequenced per donor, of which roughly 18% were non-productive. The study aimed to test whether cataloging public T cell receptors could reveal signatures of past pathogen exposure. In the later analysis, no new phenotypic data were used to find candidate immune exposures; instead, reliance was placed on TCR beta sequences and their occurrence across donors. To predict cytomegalovirus infection status, the study combined high-throughput TCR immunosequencing, statistical association of individual TCRs with disease status, and machine learning. The genetic ancestry cluster associated with self-reported Caucasian donors included around four fifths of the roughly 360 genotyped donors. Every discovery cohort repertoire had been produced on one sequencing platform. Approximately 300 gigabases of sequencing data and around 85 million unique TCR sequences made up an early release that covered 640 HLA-typed donors. To study patterns of TCR occurrence, a later analysis re-analyzed previously published TCR beta repertoires from hundreds of donors and added high-resolution HLA genotyping. Besides the first cohort of hundreds of subjects, a separate validation cohort made up of around 120 different subjects was used. The study profiled the T cell repertoires of around 700 subjects by immunosequencing and related them to cytomegalovirus serostatus. Genome-wide SNP genotypes for about 55% of the roughly 670 donors were used in a later genetic analysis, which treated that subset as a discovery cohort. Donor age, sex, ethnicity and CMV serostatus were collected together with the repertoire data. Class I and class II HLA loci were covered by the typing at four-digit resolution.

The cohort consisted of fewer than 700 healthy bone marrow donors. At the time of sampling, all cohort members were nominally healthy, though unrecorded immune exposures were likely present. The donor was CMV seropositive and was included in the group of 300 or so seropositive cohort members. Every donor gave a peripheral blood sample, and the peripheral blood mononuclear cells from that sample were used for TCR beta sequencing. The Qiagen DNeasy Blood Extraction Kit was used to extract genomic DNA from the blood cell samples. A word on this clone: The antigen this receptor binds is unknown. Nothing much larger sits one base from this clone, and base qualities are not available.

Including the terminal cysteine and phenylalanine, the CDR3 comprises 14 residues. Of all the DNA, just the CDR3 is kept, 42 bases in frame from base 1. The CDR1 and CDR2 encoded by the germline V gene are SGHRS and YFSETQ. Germline trimming amounts to 1 base on V and 5 bases on J, with 5 as the count of junction bases outside the gene matches. The library was prepared using the immunoSEQ multiplex PCR assay. A mixture of 60 forward primers for TCR Vbeta segments and 13 reverse primers for TCR Jbeta segments was used in the multiplex PCR. A multiplex PCR assay on genomic DNA amplified the CDR3 region of rearranged TCR beta genes. On the Illumina HiSeq System, the amplified TCR beta libraries were sequenced as 87-base-pair reads. Processing in the source paper ran as follows. A later analysis tallied some 79 million unique TCR beta chains across the 650 to 750 repertoires, and approximately 9.9 million of those chains were shared by two or more donors. A nearest-neighbor algorithm error-corrected the raw reads and collapsed the reads into unique sequences, merging closely related sequences to remove PCR and sequencing errors. V, D and J gene segments were assigned by aligning CDR3 sequences to IMGT reference sequences. Each retained sequence needed at least a six-nucleotide match to both a V gene segment and a J gene segment. Rearrangements were called productive when the CDR3 lacked stop codons and stayed in frame with V and J; all others were non-productive. CDR3 was defined by IMGT convention, running from the second conserved V-encoded cysteine to the conserved J-encoded phenylalanine. The earlier analysis of 587 of the donors excluded any sequence lacking an unambiguous match to a single V gene segment. An earlier analysis of about 590 of the donors classified V segments as functional when productive rearrangements were above 56.7% and as segregating when the standard deviation between donors was above 5%. A statistical classification framework was built for diagnosing cytomegalovirus status from the catalog of TCR beta chain sequences. In a later analysis, V and J genes were assigned by comparing TCR nucleotide sequences against IMGT/GENE-DB human TR gene sequences. Using the TCRdist pipeline, a later analysis assigned CDR3 sequences along with most-parsimonious VDJ recombination scenarios. In a later analysis, each TCR beta chain was defined by its CDR3 amino acid sequence together with its V-gene family, and reads without a unique V-gene family were excluded. A later analysis removed over 500 highly shared, low-generation-probability nucleotide sequences to deal with suspected cross-contamination and a sequencing artifact. In a later analysis, a clonal expansion index for each public chain was calculated from normalized within-repertoire ranks of inferred template counts. A later analysis computed generation probabilities with a VDJ recombination model fitted to out-of-frame rearrangements, and checked the results against IGoR. In a later analysis, hypergeometric tests were used to score TCR-TCR, TCR-HLA and TCR-CMV co-occurrence, with a repertoire-size bias correction applied to TCR pairs. False discovery rates were estimated in a later analysis by permuting HLA or CMV assignments 20 times. In a later analysis, co-occurring TCRs were grouped using DBSCAN, with TCRdist sequence similarity added in when clustering inside HLA-allele-positive subsets. Co-occurrence clustering excluded repertoires with fewer than 30,000 or more than 120,000 public chains, plus five with anomalous nucleotide sharing. TCRdb obtained this table from immuneACCESS and retained in-frame rearrangements with V and J assigned. These tables miss some clones; where compared with another copy, unresolved V genes account for less than half of the shortfall, and the remainder is unexplained. V and J calls and clone size follow that table, whereas D and trimming were derived from the DNA. The sample table lists 150,000 to 200,000 clones, about 75% of them with a count of one. In total, the top ten clones hold 2.5% to 3% of the sample.

Summary of the overall study and its limitations: Because counts were too low, about 17 rarely observed V segments, including chromosome 9 orphons, were excluded from the earlier analysis of several hundred of the donors. An association between a missense DCLRE1C variant and V-gene and J-gene trimming of TCR beta chains was found in a later genetic analysis and replicated in an independent cohort. In vitro tests confirmed that three of the cytomegalovirus-associated TCR beta chains recognize cytomegalovirus antigens. The study gave a list of 150 to 200 TCR beta chains associated with cytomegalovirus. Most CMV-associated TCR beta chains appeared to be HLA-restricted in a later analysis, and the HLA associations seemed to be driven largely by CMV exposure. Roughly uniform sequencing depth across donors was assumed in presence/absence analyses, although this assumption may not hold. In a later analysis, several top co-occurrence clusters were reported to appear linked to parvovirus B19, influenza, CMV and Epstein-Barr virus. A cluster of highly shared sequence variants was judged likely to be a technical artifact of the sequencing pipeline. Compared with equally common non-associated chains, HLA-associated TCR beta chains in a later analysis were more clonally expanded and had lower generation probabilities. Linkage disequilibrium might explain the correlated functional status among segregating V segments, but an unknown experimental factor could not be excluded. While some public TCRs were present in many individuals, most TCR sequences turned up only very rarely across donors. HLA typing was unavailable for some donors at each locus, so association tests used only the typed subset. Because the 87-base-pair reads could not distinguish some IMGT-functional V segments, including TRBV6-2 and TRBV6-3, those segments were excluded. According to the authors, the approach could potentially be generalized to other disease states and immunological phenotypes. A later genetic analysis reported fewer N-insertions in productive TCRs among donors in an Asian-associated ancestry cluster than the roughly 700-donor mean. An earlier analysis of some 590 of the donors showed that most TCR beta V segments appeared in productive rearrangements either about 87% or about 30% of the time, which broadly matched IMGT annotations. Immune exposure information for the cohort was limited to CMV serostatus. Specific HLA alleles were associated with 15,000 to 20,000 TCR beta sequences at a false discovery rate of 0.05 in a later analysis. Strong co-occurrence of HLA alleles, especially DR and DQ, made assigning TCR associations to individual alleles difficult. A further reported finding was that TCR beta sequences accurately predicted the HLA-A and HLA-B alleles for most subjects in the first cohort. The classifier was reported to diagnose cytomegalovirus status with high specificity and sensitivity in both the original and validation cohorts. A later analysis found that TCR association rates varied across HLA loci, with DRB1 alleles showing the most associated TCRs and HLA-C alleles the fewest. Only TCR beta chains were sequenced in this cohort, and the absence of alpha or paired-chain data limited detectable features.

Sequenced: PBMCs. The V gene is TRBV5-1 and the J gene is TRBJ2-5, with 7 bases matching TRBD1. This sequence was found in a woman between 45 and 60 years old in good health and CMV-seropositive. The DNA is TGCGCCAGCAGCTTGAGACAGGGAGAGGAGACCCAGTACTTC. The encoded protein is CASSLRQGEETQYF.